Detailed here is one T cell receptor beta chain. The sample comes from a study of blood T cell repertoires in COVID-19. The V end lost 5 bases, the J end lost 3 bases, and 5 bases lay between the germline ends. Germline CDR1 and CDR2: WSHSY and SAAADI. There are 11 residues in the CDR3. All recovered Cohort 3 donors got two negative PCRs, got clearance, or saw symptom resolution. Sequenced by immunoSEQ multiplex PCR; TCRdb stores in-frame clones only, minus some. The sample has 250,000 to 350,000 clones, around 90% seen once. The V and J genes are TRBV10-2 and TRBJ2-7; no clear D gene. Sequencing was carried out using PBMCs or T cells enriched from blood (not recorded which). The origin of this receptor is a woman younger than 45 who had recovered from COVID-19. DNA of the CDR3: TGCGCCAGCAGTACGGGCTACGAGCAGTACTTC. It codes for CASSTGYEQYF.